This paragraph reports one T cell receptor beta chain. Its antigen is unidentified. The V gene's germline CDR1 is LNHDA and CDR2 SQIVND (reference sequence). The CDR3 contains 16 residues. V shed 2 bases and J shed 3 bases, with 15 bases lying between them. This sample is drawn from a study of prognosis after radiotherapy for stage I lung cancer. Study summary: Oligometastatic NSCLC after surgical resection of the primary tumor was present in 4 to 6 patients, while newly diagnosed primary stage I lung tumors were present in 11 to 15.

Study-level points and caveats: The way patients used TRBV and TRBJ genes reportedly differed depending on whether they had metastases. The median unique TCR clone count dropped from about 9,200 to 6,500 after stereotactic body radiation therapy. It is unknown whether the expanded TCR clones recognize the tumor.

The TCR beta CDR3 region was amplified from genomic DNA, with two rounds of multiplex PCR being used for the amplification. First-round PCR, the initial amplification, used primers specific to each TRBV and TRBJ gene. TCRdb reprocessed the multiplex PCR reads with MiXCR, giving one entry per CDR3 protein. Counted here are under 25,000 distinct CDR3 sequences, 45% to 50% occurring once; the ten biggest clones make up over 25%. The sequences come from PBMCs, collected before or after stereotactic body radiation therapy (not recorded which). This TCR came from a donor older than 45 with non-small cell lung cancer. V usage is TRBV19 and J usage is TRBJ2-3; D perhaps matches TRBD2 (5 bases). CDR3 protein: CASSIYPGIGTDTQYF. The CDR3 coding sequence is TGTGCCAGTAGTATATATCCGGGGATCGGTACAGATACGCAGTATTTT.